This TCR beta chain was recovered during a study of response to subunit inactivated influenza vaccine. This CDR3 region has 13 residues. Trimming stripped 3 bases from V and 5 bases from J, with 10 bases between. In germline, CDR1 is MNHNS, CDR2 SASEGT. Findings and caveats of the study: Authors proposed each seasonal influenza vaccination draws in few new T cells.

TCRdb called the RT-PCR reads again in MiXCR, with one record for every CDR3 protein. The sample shows 530,000 or so distinct CDR3 sequences, 12% to 15% of them seen only once. This clonotype was found many times. Its antigen is not identified. This material consisted of PBMCs from blood, taken about 12 days after vaccination. The chain couples TRBV6-1 to TRBJ1-1; tentative D call: TRBD1 (5 bases). This sequence was found in a middle-aged man who received an inactivated influenza vaccine. Here the CDR3 DNA reads TGTGCCAGCAGTGACAAGGGGAGAACTGAAGCTTTCTTT. Protein sequence: CASSDKGRTEAFF.